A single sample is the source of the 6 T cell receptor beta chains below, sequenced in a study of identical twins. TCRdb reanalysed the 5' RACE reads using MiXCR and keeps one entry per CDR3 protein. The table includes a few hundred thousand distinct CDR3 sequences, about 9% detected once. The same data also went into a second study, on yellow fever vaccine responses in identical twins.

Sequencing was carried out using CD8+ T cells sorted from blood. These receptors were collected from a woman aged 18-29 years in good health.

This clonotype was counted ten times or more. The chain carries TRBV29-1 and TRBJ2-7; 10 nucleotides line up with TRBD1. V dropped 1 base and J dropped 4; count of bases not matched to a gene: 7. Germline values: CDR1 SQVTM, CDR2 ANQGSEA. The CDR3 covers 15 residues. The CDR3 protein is CSVEAHGDRGYEQYF. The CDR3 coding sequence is TGCAGCGTTGAAGCCCATGGGGACAGGGGTTACGAGCAGTACTTC.

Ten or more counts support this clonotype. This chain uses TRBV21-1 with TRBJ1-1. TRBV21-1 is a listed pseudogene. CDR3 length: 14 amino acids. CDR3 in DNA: TGTGCCAGCAGCAAAATGGGCGGGCACACTGAAGCTTTCTTT. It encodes CASSKMGGHTEAFF.

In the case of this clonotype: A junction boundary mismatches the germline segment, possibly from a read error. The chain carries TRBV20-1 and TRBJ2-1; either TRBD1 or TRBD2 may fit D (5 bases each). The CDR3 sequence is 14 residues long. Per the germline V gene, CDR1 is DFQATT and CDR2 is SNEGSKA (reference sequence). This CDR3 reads CSATGTAQYNEKFF. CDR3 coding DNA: TGCAGTGCGACCGGGACGGCCCAATACAATGAGAAGTTCTTC.

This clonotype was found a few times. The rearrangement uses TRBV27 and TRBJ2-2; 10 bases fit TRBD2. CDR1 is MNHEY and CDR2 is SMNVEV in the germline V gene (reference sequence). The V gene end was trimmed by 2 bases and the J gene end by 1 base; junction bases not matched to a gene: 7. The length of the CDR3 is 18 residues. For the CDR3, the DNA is TGTGCCAGCAGTTTACTCGACTTAGCGGGGGGGAACACCGGGGAGCTGTTTTTT. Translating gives CASSLLDLAGGNTGELFF.

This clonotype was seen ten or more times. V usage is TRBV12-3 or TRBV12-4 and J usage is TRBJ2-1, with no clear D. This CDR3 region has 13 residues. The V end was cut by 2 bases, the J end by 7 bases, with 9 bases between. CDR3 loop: CASSLMARNEQFF. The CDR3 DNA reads TGTGCCAGCAGTTTAATGGCTCGGAATGAGCAGTTCTTC.

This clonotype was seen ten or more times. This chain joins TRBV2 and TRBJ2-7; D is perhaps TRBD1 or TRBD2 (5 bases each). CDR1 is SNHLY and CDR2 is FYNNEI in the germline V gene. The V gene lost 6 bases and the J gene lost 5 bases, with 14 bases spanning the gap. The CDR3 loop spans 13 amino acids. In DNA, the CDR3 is TGTGCCAGCAGGGGGGACCGCTTCCACGAGCAGTACTTC. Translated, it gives CASRGDRFHEQYF.